These T cell receptor beta chains were read from a single sample in a study of blood T cell repertoires in COVID-19. Using immunoSEQ multiplex PCR, the repertoire was profiled, and TCRdb retains in-frame clones only, with some absent. Seen here are under 300,000 clones, over 80% observed once, and the top ten hold approximately 1.3%. Material: PBMCs or T cells enriched from blood (not recorded which). These receptor sequences come from a human donor in a cohort exposed to, infected with or recovered from COVID-19 (not recorded which). The donor label of this sample is uncertain. The CDR3 runs from the conserved cysteine through the conserved F or W. A D gene is named only where the DNA matches it firmly. Clone size appears in some rows only: once, few, many, or a class for an expanded clone.

DNA: TGTGCCAGCACGGGGACACCCTCCTACGAGCAGTACTTC; CDR3: CASTGTPSYEQYF; D: -; J: TRBJ2-7; V: TRBV2; size: -
DNA: TGTGCCAGCAGTCCCGAGACTAGCCCAGATACGCAGTATTTT; CDR3: CASSPETSPDTQYF; D: TRBD2; J: TRBJ2-3; V: TRBV2; size: -
DNA: TGTGCCAGCAGTTACAATGGGCAGACAAACATTCAGTACTTC; CDR3: CASSYNGQTNIQYF; D: -; J: TRBJ2-4; V: TRBV6-2/TRBV6-3; size: once
DNA: TGTGCCAGCAGTGGGGACAGGACACCCTACGAGCAGTACTTC; CDR3: CASSGDRTPYEQYF; D: TRBD1; J: TRBJ2-7; V: TRBV2; size: -
DNA: TGTGCCAGTCAGGGGAGGGAAAGCAATCAGCCCCAGCATTTT; CDR3: CASQGRESNQPQHF; D: -; J: TRBJ1-5; V: TRBV7-2; size: once
DNA: TGTGCCACCAGCAGCCCCCGGGATAGAGCCTACGAGCAGTACTTC; CDR3: CATSSPRDRAYEQYF; D: -; J: TRBJ2-7; V: TRBV15; size: -
DNA: TGCGCCAGCAGCTTGGAGGGGACAGGGGCATCGGAAGCTTTCTTT; CDR3: CASSLEGTGASEAFF; D: TRBD1; J: TRBJ1-1; V: TRBV5-1; size: -
DNA: TGCAGTGCTTTCACAGGGGGCGAGCAGTACTTC; CDR3: CSAFTGGEQYF; D: TRBD1; J: TRBJ2-7; V: TRBV20-1; size: -
DNA: TGTGCCACGGAGGGGGCCGGCTCCCGCTATGGCTACACCTTC; CDR3: CATEGAGSRYGYTF; D: TRBD1; J: TRBJ1-2; V: TRBV24-1; size: -
DNA: TGTGCCAGCAGCTTAGAGGCCACGGGGTCACCCCTCCACTTT; CDR3: CASSLEATGSPLHF; D: -; J: TRBJ1-6; V: TRBV7-2; size: once
DNA: TGTGCCAGCAGCGTAGGGATTAGAGGAGGGGCAGATACGCAGTATTTT; CDR3: CASSVGIRGGADTQYF; D: -; J: TRBJ2-3; V: TRBV9; size: -
DNA: TGTGCCAGCAGCCAAGGGGCTACCCCGCTCTCTGGCTACACCTTC; CDR3: CASSQGATPLSGYTF; D: -; J: TRBJ1-2; V: TRBV14; size: -
DNA: TGTGCCAGCAGCGATATTTCGGGACTAGCGTTATACGGCGAGCAGTACTTC; CDR3: CASSDISGLALYGEQYF; D: TRBD2; J: TRBJ2-7; V: TRBV7-9; size: once
DNA: TGTGCCATCAGTCCTCAGGGGAACACTGAAGCTTTCTTT; CDR3: CAISPQGNTEAFF; D: -; J: TRBJ1-1; V: TRBV10-3; size: -
DNA: TGTGCCAGCAGCCAGGCTCACAGGGGGCCTGAAGCTTTCTTT; CDR3: CASSQAHRGPEAFF; D: TRBD1; J: TRBJ1-1; V: TRBV3-1/TRBV3-2; size: -
DNA: TGCAGCGTGTCAGGGACAACTAATGAAAAACTGTTTTTT; CDR3: CSVSGTTNEKLFF; D: -; J: TRBJ1-4; V: TRBV29-1; size: -
DNA: TGTGCCAGCTCCCGACAGGGGGCAGACGAGCAGTACTTC; CDR3: CASSRQGADEQYF; D: TRBD1; J: TRBJ2-7; V: TRBV18; size: -
DNA: TGCAGCGTTGGGGGGGGTTACACTGAAGCTTTCTTT; CDR3: CSVGGGYTEAFF; D: -; J: TRBJ1-1; V: TRBV29-1; size: -
DNA: TGTGCCAGCAGCTCTAGACAGGGGATCGGGGATGAAAAACTGTTTTTT; CDR3: CASSSRQGIGDEKLFF; D: TRBD1; J: TRBJ1-4; V: TRBV5-4; size: -
DNA: TGCGCCAGCAGCCAACGGCGGGGCGCCCAAGAGACCCAGTACTTC; CDR3: CASSQRRGAQETQYF; D: -; J: TRBJ2-5; V: TRBV4-1; size: once
DNA: TGTGCCAGCACCCTGGTCAGGACCTACAATGAGCAGTTCTTC; CDR3: CASTLVRTYNEQFF; D: -; J: TRBJ2-1; V: TRBV7-2; size: -
DNA: TGTGCCTCGACAGGGACTGGAAACACCATATATTTT; CDR3: CASTGTGNTIYF; D: TRBD1; J: TRBJ1-3; V: TRBV30; size: -
DNA: TGTGCCAGTAGTATTCGTGGAGGGGCCGCCGATACGCAGTATTTT; CDR3: CASSIRGGAADTQYF; D: -; J: TRBJ2-3; V: TRBV19; size: -
DNA: TGTGCCACCAGTGATTTGTCAGGGTTCCAAGAGACCCAGTACTTC; CDR3: CATSDLSGFQETQYF; D: -; J: TRBJ2-5; V: TRBV24-1; size: -
DNA: TGTGCCAGTCTCCGGGGGACAGGAAATCAGCCCCAGCATTTT; CDR3: CASLRGTGNQPQHF; D: TRBD1; J: TRBJ1-5; V: TRBV19; size: -
DNA: TGTGCCAGTAGCCTCCGGGACAGCCCTAATCAGCCCCAGCATTTT; CDR3: CASSLRDSPNQPQHF; D: TRBD1; J: TRBJ1-5; V: TRBV19; size: -
DNA: TGCAGCGTTATTAGGACTAGCGGCACAGATACGCAGTATTTT; CDR3: CSVIRTSGTDTQYF; D: TRBD2; J: TRBJ2-3; V: TRBV29-1; size: -
DNA: TGTGCCAGTTGGGGGGGGCTAGGTGAAAAACTGTTTTTT; CDR3: CASWGGLGEKLFF; D: -; J: TRBJ1-4; V: TRBV12-3/TRBV12-4; size: -
DNA: TGCGCCAGCAGCCAAGATCCTGGGGGCCTCTCCTACAATGAGCAGTTCTTC; CDR3: CASSQDPGGLSYNEQFF; D: -; J: TRBJ2-1; V: TRBV4-1; size: once
DNA: TGCGCCAGCAGTTCTCGCAGGTCGAACACTGAAGCTTTCTTT; CDR3: CASSSRRSNTEAFF; D: -; J: TRBJ1-1; V: TRBV4-1; size: -
DNA: TGTGCCAGCAGCCAAGAGGCGGGACAGGGCTATTCACCCCTCCACTTT; CDR3: CASSQEAGQGYSPLHF; D: TRBD1; J: TRBJ1-6; V: TRBV4-2; size: -
DNA: TGTGCCAGCCAGACAGGGAGCTCCTACGAGCAGTACTTC; CDR3: CASQTGSSYEQYF; D: TRBD1; J: TRBJ2-7; V: TRBV7-9; size: few
DNA: TGTGCCAGCAGTTACTCAGTACTAGCGGGGGGGCGGAATGAGCAGTTCTTC; CDR3: CASSYSVLAGGRNEQFF; D: TRBD2; J: TRBJ2-1; V: TRBV6-2/TRBV6-3; size: -
DNA: TGTGCCAGTAGTCTCCCTCAGGGGTTGGGCAATCAGCCCCAGCATTTT; CDR3: CASSLPQGLGNQPQHF; D: -; J: TRBJ1-5; V: TRBV19; size: -
DNA: TGTGCCATCAGTGAGTCGGGGGCGCTTAATCAGCCCCAGCATTTT; CDR3: CAISESGALNQPQHF; D: -; J: TRBJ1-5; V: TRBV10-3; size: once
DNA: TGTGCCAGCAGCTTAGTGGTGACAGGGGGCGGCTACACCTTC; CDR3: CASSLVVTGGGYTF; D: TRBD1; J: TRBJ1-2; V: TRBV7-2; size: -
DNA: TGTGCCAGCTCACGCGGGACAGTGAACACCGGGGAGCTGTTTTTT; CDR3: CASSRGTVNTGELFF; D: -; J: TRBJ2-2; V: TRBV18; size: -
DNA: TGTGCCAGCAGACAGGGAGGGGGGAACACTGAAGCTTTCTTT; CDR3: CASRQGGGNTEAFF; D: -; J: TRBJ1-1; V: TRBV5-4; size: -
DNA: TGTGCCTGGAGACGGACAGGGGCTCACTCTGGGGCCAACGTCCTGACTTTC; CDR3: CAWRRTGAHSGANVLTF; D: TRBD1; J: TRBJ2-6; V: TRBV30; size: -
DNA: TGTGCCTGTCACAGGCCTCCTAACTATGGCTACACCTTC; CDR3: CACHRPPNYGYTF; D: -; J: TRBJ1-2; V: TRBV30; size: -
DNA: TGTGCCAGCAGCCAACGGAGAAGGAGTTCACCCCTCCACTTT; CDR3: CASSQRRRSSPLHF; D: -; J: TRBJ1-6; V: TRBV3-1/TRBV3-2; size: -
DNA: TGTGCCAGCAGCTTGGCCTATGGCTACACCTTC; CDR3: CASSLAYGYTF; D: -; J: TRBJ1-2; V: TRBV7-2; size: -